This T cell receptor beta chain comes out of a study of blood T cells in healthy people across ages. Study-level background: Roughly one uniquely barcoded beta molecule per two T cells was captured. General study results and limits: Versus aged donors, long-lived donors had higher diversity and more naive CD4+ cells.

Next came a second PCR, run for roughly 6 to 11 cycles, which used a sample-barcoded 5' primer along with a J-beta primer mix. TCRdb itself ran the 5' RACE reads through MiXCR, one entry per CDR3 protein. The table has 700,000 or so distinct CDR3 sequences, 35% to 50% seen once. It was 8 to 10 milliliters of peripheral blood that were drawn from each donor. Germline lookup yields CDR1 DFQATT and CDR2 SNEGSKA (reference sequence). This CDR3 is built from 15 residues. V lost 0 bases, J lost 2 bases, and 10 bases lay in between. This clonotype was seen a few times. The antigen is unknown. The specimen was blood. The source of this sequence is a man aged 80 or over in good health. The chain recombines TRBV20-1 with TRBJ2-2; the D gene is possibly TRBD1 (5 bases). In DNA, the CDR3 is TGCAGTGCTAGAGATTTGGGGCACAACACCGGGGAGCTGTTTTTT. It translates to CSARDLGHNTGELFF.